The 18 T cell receptor beta chains below come from one sample, sequenced in a study of radiotherapy plus CTLA-4 blockade in lung cancer (dated by TCRdb to between 2018 and 2020). Receptors were amplified or captured by the immunoSEQ multiplex PCR assay. Drawn from immuneACCESS, this table holds only the in-frame rearrangements with V and J called that TCRdb kept. Clones are partly lost; checked studies trace under half to an unresolved V gene and leave the rest unexplained. Here the sample has around 37,000 clones; 55% to 80% occur a single time. The ten largest clones capture around 9.9% of the sample. The sequencing used peripheral blood, collected from a patient treated with radiotherapy plus ipilimumab. The receptors stem from a human donor with non-small cell lung cancer who had stable disease on radiotherapy plus ipilimumab.

The V and J genes are TRBV15 and TRBJ2-1; D might be TRBD1 (6 bases). The CDR3 extends over 16 amino acids. V lost 0 bases and J lost 4, with 13 bases in between. Per the germline V gene, CDR1 is LNHNV and CDR2 is YYDKDF (reference sequence). CDR3 amino acids: CATSREHSDSYNEQFF. The CDR3 DNA is TGTGCCACCAGCAGAGAACACTCGGACAGTTACAATGAGCAGTTCTTC.

The CDR3: CASSLLGQGNSPLHF. The CDR3 DNA follows: TGTGCCAGCAGCTTGTTGGGGCAGGGGAATTCACCCCTCCACTTT. V and J are TRBV5-5 and TRBJ1-6; possible D gene TRBD1, 6 bases. This CDR3 contains 15 residues. The germline V and J ends were trimmed by 1 base and 7 bases, with 12 bases remaining between them. CDR1 is SGHKS and CDR2 is YYEKEE in the germline V gene (reference sequence). Together with reference TRBV5-5 and TRBJ1-6, the CDR3 gives the full variable domain: DAGVTQSPTHLIKTRGQQVTLRCSPISGHKSVSWYQQVLGQGPQFIFQYYEKEERGRGNFPDRFSARQFPNYSSELNVNALLLGDSALYLCASSLLGQGNSPLHFGNGTRLTVT.

This chain links TRBV5-4 with TRBJ1-2; possibly TRBD1 for D (5 bases). CDR3 length: 14 residues. CDR1 is SGHNT and CDR2 is YYREEE in the germline V gene (reference sequence). V was trimmed by 6 bases and J by 0 bases, leaving 12 bases between them. The chain's CDR3 is CASTFGGSNYGYTF. In DNA, the CDR3 is TGTGCCAGCACCTTCGGGGGGTCTAACTATGGCTACACCTTC.

This clone has more than one count but fewer than ten. CDR3 coding DNA: TGCACCAGCAGGACAAAACAGGGGTTGAATCAGCCCCAGCATTTT. Translation gives CTSRTKQGLNQPQHF. This chain joins TRBV1 and TRBJ1-5; the table gives TRBD1 as D, unverified against the DNA. TRBV1 has pseudogene status. The CDR3 runs 15 residues.

This chain connects TRBV30 to TRBJ2-3; D is possibly TRBD1 (6 bases). Germline V gene lookup returns CDR1 GTSNPN and CDR2 SVGIG (reference sequence). This CDR3 comprises 13 residues. Trimming shortened V by 2 bases and J by 4 bases, and 10 bases separated the two germline ends. CDR3 amino acids: CAWSTGFSDTQYF. CDR3 DNA sequence: TGTGCCTGGAGTACAGGGTTTTCAGATACGCAGTATTTT.

The chain links TRBV7-2 to TRBJ2-3; 12 positions agree with TRBD2. Trimming cost V 2 bases and J 5 bases; bases outside gene matches: 2. Germline-derived CDR1 and CDR2 are SGHTA and FQGNSA. The CDR3 is 15 amino acids. CDR3 nucleotide sequence: TGTGCCAGCAGCTTACTAGCGGGGGGGCAAGATACGCAGTATTTT. Translation: CASSLLAGGQDTQYF.

The J gene is TRBJ2-7, the V gene TRBV5-4, with 9 bases aligning to TRBD1. J lost 3 bases, V lost 4 bases, and 5 bases had no gene match. The CDR3 is 14 amino acids. CDR1 and CDR2 (germline): SGHNT, YYREEE (reference sequence). In DNA, the CDR3 is TGTGCCAGCAGCCCAAGGGGACAGGGCTACGAGCAGTACTTC. It specifies CASSPRGQGYEQYF.

This clone was found a few times. The chain carries TRBV5-5 and TRBJ2-2, with D possibly being TRBD2 (5 bases). Per germline, CDR1 SGHKS and CDR2 YYEKEE (reference sequence). V was trimmed by 4 bases and J by 1 base, leaving 14 bases between them. The CDR3 consists of 16 residues. This chain's CDR3 is CASSQAAGENTGELFF. DNA of the CDR3: TGTGCCAGCAGCCAAGCGGCAGGAGAGAACACCGGGGAGCTGTTTTTT.

The rearrangement uses TRBV2 and TRBJ1-5; 7 bases map to TRBD1. The germline CDR1 and CDR2 sequences are SNHLY and FYNNEI. With 2 bases clipped from V and 6 bases from J, the junction kept 7 bases outside the gene matches. This CDR3 is 15 amino acids long. The CDR3 DNA follows: TGTGCCAGCAGTGAAAAAGAAACAGGGGCTCAGCCCCAGCATTTT. Amino acid sequence: CASSEKETGAQPQHF.

The chain carries TRBV15 and TRBJ1-5; 7 bases align to TRBD1. CDR1 and CDR2 from the germline V gene are LNHNV and YYDKDF (reference sequence). CDR3 length: 15 residues. V shed 5 bases, J shed 6 bases, and the junction held 10 bases outside the gene matches. Here the CDR3 DNA reads TGTGCCACCAGCTGGGGTGACAGGGAGACTCAGCCCCAGCATTTT. Translation: CATSWGDRETQPQHF.

The CDR3: CASDGQGAYADSGANVLTF. The CDR3 DNA is TGTGCCAGCGACGGACAGGGGGCGTATGCCGATTCCGGGGCCAACGTCCTGACTTTC. The V call is TRBV7-9, the J call TRBJ2-6; 11 bases align to TRBD1. Germline values: CDR1 SEHNR, CDR2 FQNEAQ (reference sequence). There are 19 residues in the CDR3. V was clipped by 8 bases and J by 4 bases; unmatched bases: 16.

The rearrangement uses TRBV7-9 and TRBJ1-4; D is unresolved. Per germline, CDR1 SEHNR and CDR2 FQNEAQ (reference sequence). The CDR3 totals 15 residues. The V end was cut by 4 bases, the J end by 11 bases, with 20 bases between. DNA of the CDR3: TGTGCCAGCAGCTCACGGAGGGTAGAGATGGGGAAACTGTTTTTT. Amino acids: CASSSRRVEMGKLFF.

This clone appeared once. This chain connects TRBV5-6 to TRBJ1-6, with 8 positions matching TRBD1. The V gene's germline CDR1 is SGHDT and CDR2 YYEEEE. This CDR3 spans 12 amino acids. Germline trimming cut 3 bases from V and 11 bases from J; bases unmatched to any gene: 1. The DNA for the CDR3 is TGTGCCAGCAGCTCAGGGGGCCCACCCCTCCACTTT. This translates into CASSSGGPPLHF. The full variable domain, its missing parts supplied by reference TRBV5-6 and TRBJ1-6, is DAGVTQSPTHLIKTRGQQVTLRCSPKSGHDTVSWYQQALGQGPQFIFQYYEEEERQRGNFPDRFSGHQFPNYSSELNVNALLLGDSALYLCASSSGGPPLHFGNGTRLTVT.

The V call is TRBV30, the J call TRBJ2-3, with 8 bases that match TRBD2. This CDR3 contains 15 residues. Losses at the gene ends were 2 bases for V and 6 bases for J; bases not matched to a gene: 10. Germline-derived CDR1 and CDR2 are GTSNPN and SVGIG (reference sequence). The CDR3 is CAWSRGAGAHDTQYF. CDR3 sequence (DNA): TGTGCCTGGAGTCGGGGAGCGGGGGCCCACGATACGCAGTATTTT.

This clone turned up a few times. At the DNA level, this CDR3 is encoded by other sequences in the same sample as well. The CDR3 here is CASSQGEGGPGELFF. The CDR3 region has the DNA TGTGCCAGCAGCCAGGGGGAGGGGGGGCCCGGGGAGCTGTTTTTT. This chain joins TRBV4-2 and TRBJ2-2, with D possibly matching TRBD2 (7 bases). This CDR3 spans 15 amino acids. CDR1 and CDR2 (germline): LGHNA, YNFKEQ. With 3 bases removed from V and 6 bases from J, the gap between germline ends came to 14 bases.

This clone was detected once. The chain employs TRBV6-6 and TRBJ1-1; D is possibly TRBD1 (6 bases). V lost 5 bases to trimming and J lost 8 bases, with 15 bases between them. CDR1 and CDR2 (germline): MNHNY, SVGAGI (reference sequence). This CDR3 spans 13 amino acids. The CDR3 is CASSRSRTAEAFF. CDR3 sequence (DNA): TGTGCCAGCAGTCGTTCCCGGACAGCAGAAGCTTTCTTT.

There are a few counts of this clone. The V gene is TRBV29-1, the J gene TRBJ1-1, with D unresolved. The CDR3 is 10 residues long. CDR1 SQVTM and CDR2 ANQGSEA come from the germline V gene. Between the trimmed V and J ends, which lost 7 bases and 2 bases, there was a span of 5 bases. This CDR3 is CSAGNTEAFF. Written as DNA, the CDR3 is TGCAGCGCCGGTAACACTGAAGCTTTCTTT.

This clone was seen a handful of times. The J gene is TRBJ1-5, the V gene TRBV2; D call uncertain. This CDR3 contains 14 residues. V was shortened by 2 bases and J by 5 bases, with 10 bases between the two germline ends. Germline-derived CDR1 and CDR2 are SNHLY and FYNNEI. CDR3 sequence (DNA): TGTGCCAGCAGTGAAAGCGTTTTGGATCAGCCCCAGCATTTT. Its translation: CASSESVLDQPQHF.